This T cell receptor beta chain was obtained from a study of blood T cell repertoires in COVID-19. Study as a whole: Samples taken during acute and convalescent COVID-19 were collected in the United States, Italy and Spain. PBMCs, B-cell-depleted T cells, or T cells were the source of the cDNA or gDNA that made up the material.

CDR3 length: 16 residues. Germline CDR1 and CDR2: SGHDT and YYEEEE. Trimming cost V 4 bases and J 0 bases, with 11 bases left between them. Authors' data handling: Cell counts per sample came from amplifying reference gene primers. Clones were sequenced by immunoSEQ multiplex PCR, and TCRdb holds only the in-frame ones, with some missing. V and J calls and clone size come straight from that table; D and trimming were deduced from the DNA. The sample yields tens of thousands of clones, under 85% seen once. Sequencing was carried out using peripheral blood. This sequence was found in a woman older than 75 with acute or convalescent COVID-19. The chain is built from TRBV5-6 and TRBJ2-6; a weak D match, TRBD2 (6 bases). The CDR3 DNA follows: TGTGCCAGCAGCATGGGAGGCGACTCTGGGGCCAACGTCCTGACTTTC. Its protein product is CASSMGGDSGANVLTF.